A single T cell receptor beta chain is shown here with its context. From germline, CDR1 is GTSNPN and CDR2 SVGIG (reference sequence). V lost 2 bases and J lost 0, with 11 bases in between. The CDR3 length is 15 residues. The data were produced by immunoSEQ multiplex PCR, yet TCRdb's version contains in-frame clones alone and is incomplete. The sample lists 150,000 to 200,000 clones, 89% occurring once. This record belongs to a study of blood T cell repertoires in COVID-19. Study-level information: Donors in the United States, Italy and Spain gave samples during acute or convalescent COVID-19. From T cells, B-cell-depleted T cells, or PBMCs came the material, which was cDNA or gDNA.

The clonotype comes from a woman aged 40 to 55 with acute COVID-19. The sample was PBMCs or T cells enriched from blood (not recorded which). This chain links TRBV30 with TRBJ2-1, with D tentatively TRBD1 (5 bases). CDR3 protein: CAWSLPRGSYNEQFF. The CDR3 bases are TGTGCCTGGAGTTTACCTAGGGGCTCCTACAATGAGCAGTTCTTC.